Shown below are 14 T cell receptor beta chains from a single sample sequenced in a study of blood T cell repertoires in COVID-19 (dated by TCRdb to 2018 to 2021). Library generation was performed with the immunoSEQ multiplex PCR assay. TCRdb took this table from immuneACCESS and kept in-frame rearrangements with V and J called. Such tables lack part of the clones; where checked against another copy, unresolved V genes explain under half of the gap, and the rest is unexplained. This sample holds 85,000 to 120,000 clones; approximately 91% were observed only once. The ten largest clones capture 4.2% of the sample. The sequencing sample was made of peripheral blood. Receptors originate from a man aged 18 to 35 with acute or convalescent COVID-19.

V gene TRBV19 combines with J gene TRBJ1-1; D call uncertain. V was trimmed by 0 bases and J by 1 base, leaving 3 bases between them. This CDR3 is built from 13 residues. The germline CDR1 and CDR2 sequences are LNHDA and SQIVND (reference sequence). The chain's CDR3 is CASSIDRNTEAFF. CDR3 sequence (DNA): TGTGCCAGTAGTATAGACCGGAACACTGAAGCTTTCTTT.

The V and J genes are TRBV20-1 and TRBJ1-1; D is undetermined. This CDR3 has 11 residues. CDR1 DFQATT and CDR2 SNEGSKA come from the germline V gene (reference sequence). V shed 6 bases and J shed 10 bases, with 15 bases lying between them. CDR3: CSAAGGMGAFF. CDR3 in DNA: TGCAGTGCCGCCGGCGGGATGGGAGCTTTCTTT.

The gene calls are TRBV29-1 and TRBJ2-1, with D tentatively TRBD1 (5 bases). Germline CDR1 is SQVTM and CDR2 is ANQGSEA. Between the trimmed V and J ends, which lost 7 bases and 3 bases, there was a span of 13 bases. CDR3 length: 13 residues. In DNA form, the CDR3 reads TGCAGCGCCCACTCCCAGGGCTACAATGAGCAGTTCTTC. This sequence encodes CSAHSQGYNEQFF.

V is TRBV19 and J is TRBJ1-1; the D gene is possibly TRBD1 (5 bases). CDR1 is LNHDA, CDR2 SQIVND, per germline (reference sequence). V gave up 7 bases and J gave up 0 bases, with 15 bases separating them. This CDR3 has 15 residues. The CDR3 bases are TGTGCCAGTACCACGAGGGGACTCATGAACACTGAAGCTTTCTTT. Translating gives CASTTRGLMNTEAFF.

V and J are TRBV30 and TRBJ1-5; possibly TRBD1 for D (5 bases). Trimming removed 4 bases from V and 5 bases from J, with 12 bases in between. Germline values: CDR1 GTSNPN, CDR2 SVGIG (reference sequence). The CDR3 sequence is 13 residues long. The CDR3 here is CAWTGGDDQPQHF. In nucleotides, the CDR3 is TGTGCCTGGACCGGGGGTGACGATCAGCCCCAGCATTTT.

The V and J genes are TRBV7-9 and TRBJ1-4; D possibly corresponds to TRBD1 (6 bases). The CDR3 contains 16 residues. V dropped 1 base and J dropped 1 base, with 10 bases sitting between them. Germline CDR1 is SEHNR and CDR2 is FQNEAQ (reference sequence). CDR3 sequence (DNA): TGTGCCAGCAGCTTAGACCGGACAGAAACTAATGAAAAACTGTTTTTT. Its translation is CASSLDRTETNEKLFF. The variable domain in full, with the rest retrieved from reference TRBV7-9 and TRBJ1-4, is DTGVSQNPRHKITKRGQNVTFRCDPISEHNRLYWYRQTLGQGPEFLTYFQNEAQLEKSRLLSDRFSAERPKGSFSTLEIQRTEQGDSAMYLCASSLDRTETNEKLFFGSGTQLSVL.

The rearrangement links TRBV3-1 (or the pseudogene TRBV3-2) to TRBJ2-2, with D tentatively TRBD1 (7 bases). The CDR3 runs 16 residues. Looked up from germline, CDR1 is LGHDT and CDR2 is YNNKEL (reference sequence). V was cut by 4 bases and J by 1 base, with 13 bases left in between. CDR3: CASSPRGRENTGELFF. As DNA, the CDR3 is TGTGCCAGCAGCCCTAGGGGGCGGGAGAACACCGGGGAGCTGTTTTTT.

J is TRBJ2-5 and V is TRBV7-2; 12 nucleotides align to TRBD2. V lost 3 bases and J lost 0; bases outside the gene matches: 2. The germline V gene encodes CDR1 SGHTA and CDR2 FQGNSA. The CDR3 has 16 amino acids. CDR3 sequence: CASSFRTSGNQETQYF. The CDR3 DNA reads TGTGCCAGCAGCTTTCGGACTAGCGGGAACCAAGAGACCCAGTACTTC.

The genes are TRBV5-6 and TRBJ1-2; weak D call: TRBD1 (6 bases). The CDR3 runs to 16 residues. V lost 0 bases and J 4 bases, leaving 16 bases between the germline ends. Germline V CDR1 and CDR2: SGHDT, YYEEEE. Here the CDR3 reads CASSLAAGAGGYGYTF. CDR3 bases: TGTGCCAGCAGCTTGGCGGCGGGGGCAGGTGGCTATGGCTACACCTTC.

The table lists this clone with a few counts. This rearrangement joins TRBV2 to TRBJ1-1; D perhaps matches TRBD1 (5 bases). In germline, CDR1 is SNHLY, CDR2 FYNNEI. V was clipped by 3 bases and J by 1 base, with 12 bases between them. CDR3 size: 15 residues. CDR3 nucleotide sequence: TGTGCCAGCAGTGACGACCGCCAGGGGAACACTGAAGCTTTCTTT. Protein product: CASSDDRQGNTEAFF.

J is TRBJ1-1 and V is TRBV19; 7 nucleotides align to TRBD1. The J segment lost 0 bases and the V segment lost 2 bases, leaving 6 bases of the junction unmatched. CDR1 and CDR2 (germline): LNHDA, SQIVND (reference sequence). The CDR3 is made up of 16 amino acids. CDR3 coding DNA: TGTGCCAGTAGTATAATATCACAGGGGATGAACACTGAAGCTTTCTTT. This sequence encodes CASSIISQGMNTEAFF. Complete variable domain (other parts from reference TRBV19 and TRBJ1-1): DGGITQSPKYLFRKEGQNVTLSCEQNLNHDAMYWYRQDPGQGLRLIYYSQIVNDFQKGDIAEGYSVSREKKESFPLTVTSAQKNPTAFYLCASSIISQGMNTEAFFGQGTRLTVV.

V and J are TRBV5-1 and TRBJ2-1, with D possibly being TRBD2 (6 bases). Germline V gene lookup returns CDR1 SGHRS and CDR2 YFSETQ. This CDR3 contains 17 residues. V lost 3 bases and J lost 2, with 18 bases in between. CDR3 sequence: CASSSTGTLITYNEQFF. The CDR3 coding sequence is TGCGCCAGCAGCTCGACCGGGACTTTGATTACCTACAATGAGCAGTTCTTC.

The rearrangement joins TRBV5-1 to TRBJ2-7; D might be TRBD1 (6 bases). This CDR3 has 16 amino acids. Per germline, CDR1 SGHRS and CDR2 YFSETQ. V lost 4 bases, J lost 3 bases, and 20 bases lay in between. CDR3 loop: CASSRKAQGNDYEQYF. CDR3 coding DNA: TGCGCCAGCAGCCGCAAAGCGCAGGGGAACGACTACGAGCAGTACTTC.

The chain combines TRBV27 with TRBJ2-5; perhaps TRBD1 as D (5 bases). This CDR3 is built from 13 residues. Germline-derived CDR1 and CDR2 are MNHEY and SMNVEV (reference sequence). V was clipped by 9 bases and J by 4 bases, with 15 bases between them. CDR3 loop: CASSKGARETQYF. The DNA of the CDR3 is TGTGCCAGTTCGAAAGGGGCGAGAGAGACCCAGTACTTC.